These 15 T cell receptor beta chains were sequenced from one sample in a study of OX40 agonist ivuxolimab in advanced cancers. Assay used: immunoSEQ multiplex PCR; TCRdb lists only in-frame clones, some missing. Here the sample spans tens of thousands of clones, about nine tenths being singletons. Material: CD4+ or CD8+ T cells sorted from blood, obtained in a trial of the OX40 agonist ivuxolimab. These receptor sequences come from an adult with an advanced solid tumor such as melanoma, head and neck, liver or kidney cancer.

The gene calls are TRBV27 and TRBJ2-6; 8 nucleotides align to TRBD2. The CDR3 sequence is 17 residues long. CDR1 and CDR2 from the germline V gene are MNHEY and SMNVEV (reference sequence). Trimming took 4 bases from V and 2 from J; bases not matched to a gene: 7. CDR3 DNA: TGTGCCAGCAGTTCGCAGCGGGAGAAGGCTGGGGCCAACGTCCTGACTTTC. Protein product: CASSSQREKAGANVLTF.

A word on this clone: The same CDR3 is also encoded by other DNA sequences in this sample. This rearrangement joins TRBV19 to TRBJ2-7; D is ambiguous. V lost 4 bases and J 4 bases, leaving 5 bases between the germline ends. Germline assignment: CDR1 LNHDA and CDR2 SQIVND (reference sequence). The CDR3 covers 11 residues. DNA for the CDR3: TGTGCCAGTAGTACCGAATACGAGCAGTACTTC. It is translated as CASSTEYEQYF.

The rearrangement uses TRBV11-2 and TRBJ1-2; TRBD1 matches at 9 bases. This CDR3 region has 15 residues. The ends lost 6 bases at V and 5 bases at J; junction bases unmatched: 10. Germline V gene lookup returns CDR1 SGHAT and CDR2 FQNNGV. The CDR3 DNA is TGTGCCAGCAGTCCAAGGGGACAGGGTGTTTATGGCTACACCTTC. Residues: CASSPRGQGVYGYTF.

This clone appeared a single time. The V and J genes are TRBV6-6 and TRBJ2-2; no reliable D call. Germline V gene lookup returns CDR1 MNHNY and CDR2 SVGAGI (reference sequence). Trimming took 5 bases from V and 5 from J, leaving 9 bases between them. This CDR3 is built from 13 residues. The chain's CDR3 is CASSNLGTGELFF. The CDR3 DNA follows: TGTGCCAGCAGTAACCTGGGGACCGGGGAGCTGTTTTTT.

The gene calls are TRBV19 and TRBJ2-3, with D perhaps TRBD1 or TRBD2 (5 bases each). This CDR3 is built from 15 residues. Trimming removed 5 bases from V and 1 base from J, with 13 bases in between. Looked up from germline, CDR1 is LNHDA and CDR2 is SQIVND (reference sequence). The CDR3 sequence is CASSQHQGGTDTQYF. The CDR3 DNA sequence: TGTGCCAGTAGTCAACATCAGGGAGGCACAGATACGCAGTATTTT.

The chain has TRBV2 and TRBJ2-1; 10 positions agree with TRBD2. Germline V CDR1 and CDR2: SNHLY, FYNNEI. This CDR3 is 16 amino acids long. The V gene end was trimmed by 5 bases and the J gene end by 0 bases; junction bases not matched to a gene: 4. CDR3 bases: TGTGCCAGCAGTCCAAGACTAGCGGGCTCCTACAATGAGCAGTTCTTC. It is translated as CASSPRLAGSYNEQFF.

The chain combines TRBV19 with TRBJ1-2; a weak D match, TRBD1 (5 bases). Germline V gene data show CDR1 as LNHDA and CDR2 as SQIVND (reference sequence). The CDR3 sequence is 15 residues long. Trimming left V 1 base short and J 6 bases short, with 15 bases between. This CDR3 is CASSIGVGRRDGYTF. The DNA for the CDR3 is TGTGCCAGTAGTATAGGGGTGGGGCGCCGTGATGGCTACACCTTC.

The chain joins TRBV28 to TRBJ2-4; possibly TRBD1 or TRBD2 for D (6 bases each). Germline V lookup: CDR1 MDHEN, CDR2 SYDVKM. CDR3 length: 18 residues. V dropped 2 bases and J dropped 0 bases, with 17 bases sitting between them. For the CDR3, the DNA is TGTGCCAGCAGTTTAATAGGCCGCGGGACACTAGCCAAAAACATTCAGTACTTC. Its translation: CASSLIGRGTLAKNIQYF.

This clone was counted a single time. The chain uses TRBV6-1 and TRBJ2-2; D remains unclear. V lost 4 bases to trimming and J lost 4 bases, with 10 bases between them. Germline loops: CDR1 MNHNS, CDR2 SASEGT. The CDR3 is made up of 14 amino acids. The CDR3 is CASSAFRGTGELFF. Here the CDR3 DNA reads TGTGCCAGCAGTGCTTTTAGAGGCACCGGGGAGCTGTTTTTT.

The rearrangement uses TRBV11-3 and TRBJ2-7; perhaps TRBD2 as D (6 bases). V gave up 11 bases and J gave up 4 bases, with 18 bases separating them. This CDR3 is 13 amino acids long. Germline V lookup: CDR1 SGHNT, CDR2 YENEEA. The CDR3, as DNA: TGTGCCTCCTCACGCGCGGAGGGTTACGAGCAGTACTTC. Its protein is CASSRAEGYEQYF.

CDR3 sequence reads: CASARDNLNEQFF. As DNA, the CDR3 is TGTGCCTCTGCCAGGGACAACCTCAATGAGCAGTTCTTC. The gene calls are TRBV28 and TRBJ2-1, with TRBD1 as a possible D gene (6 bases). Germline CDR1 MDHEN, CDR2 SYDVKM. The CDR3 runs to 13 residues. The germline V and J ends were trimmed by 11 bases and 6 bases, with 17 bases remaining between them.

The chain is built from TRBV27 and TRBJ1-4; a possible D gene is TRBD1 (6 bases). Germline CDR1 MNHEY, CDR2 SMNVEV (reference sequence). Trimming removed 6 bases at V and 7 bases at J, with 18 bases between. The CDR3 totals 15 residues. CDR3 bases: TGTGCCAGCAGGGACACGGGACAAGGGGCTGAAAAACTGTTTTTT. This encodes CASRDTGQGAEKLFF. Complete variable domain (other parts from reference TRBV27 and TRBJ1-4): EAQVTQNPRYLITVTGKKLTVTCSQNMNHEYMSWYRQDPGLGLRQIYYSMNVEVTDKGDVPEGYKVSRKEKRNFPLILESPSPNQTSLYFCASRDTGQGAEKLFFGSGTQLSVL.

The CDR3 DNA reads TGTGCCAGCTCACCACTGGCGCGGCTAACTAGCACAGATACGCAGTATTTT. Protein sequence: CASSPLARLTSTDTQYF. The J gene is TRBJ2-3, the V gene TRBV18; no clear D gene. Germline V CDR1 and CDR2: KGHSH, LQKENI. Trimming shortened V by 1 base and J by 0 bases, and 14 bases separated the two germline ends. The CDR3 has 17 amino acids.

The chain uses TRBV5-4 and TRBJ2-5; perhaps TRBD2 as D (7 bases). The germline gives CDR1 SGHNT, CDR2 YYREEE (reference sequence). Trimming left V 2 bases short and J 1 base short, with 15 bases between. CDR3 size: 16 residues. The DNA of the CDR3 is TGTGCCAGCAGCTTTGGGGGGGGCAGGTCCCAAGAGACCCAGTACTTC. Translation gives CASSFGGGRSQETQYF. The full variable domain, with the rest looked up from reference TRBV5-4 and TRBJ2-5, is ETGVTQSPTHLIKTRGQQVTLRCSSQSGHNTVSWYQQALGQGPQFIFQYYREEENGRGNFPPRFSGLQFPNYSSELNVNALELDDSALYLCASSFGGGRSQETQYFGPGTRLLVL.

The V and J genes are TRBV9 and TRBJ2-2; D ambiguous. V was trimmed by 2 bases and J by 6 bases, leaving 8 bases between them. Looked up from germline, CDR1 is SGDLS and CDR2 is YYNGEE. The CDR3 is made up of 13 amino acids. CDR3 sequence (DNA): TGTGCCAGCAGCGTCCTGGATTCCGGGGAGCTGTTTTTT. Amino acids: CASSVLDSGELFF.